Each of the 23 T cell receptor beta chains below was sequenced from the same sample in a study of T cells after posttransplantation cyclophosphamide. Controls had myeloablative marrow grafts with methotrexate and calcineurin inhibitor, sampled at 1 year. The method was immunoSEQ multiplex PCR; TCRdb's version includes in-frame clones alone and lacks a portion of them. The sample contains roughly 20,000 clones, around 92% of which appear only once. The material sequenced was PBMCs, taken after an allogeneic stem cell transplant with a calcineurin inhibitor and methotrexate. The receptor set was obtained from a female patient between 50 and 59 years old who received an allogeneic stem cell transplant from an unrelated donor, was CMV-positive, and had chronic GVHD only. Some T cells may be supplied by the graft donor.

V and J are TRBV5-6 and TRBJ1-1, with 7 bases that match TRBD1. Trimming removed 6 bases from V and 9 bases from J; junction bases left unmatched: 20. Germline V gene lookup returns CDR1 SGHDT and CDR2 YYEEEE. The CDR3 runs to 16 residues. The CDR3 loop is CASNIGGWVGGGQAFF. CDR3 bases: TGTGCCAGCAACATTGGTGGTTGGGTCGGAGGGGGCCAAGCTTTCTTT. The variable domain in full, with the rest retrieved from reference TRBV5-6 and TRBJ1-1, is DAGVTQSPTHLIKTRGQQVTLRCSPKSGHDTVSWYQQALGQGPQFIFQYYEEEERQRGNFPDRFSGHQFPNYSSELNVNALLLGDSALYLCASNIGGWVGGGQAFFGQGTRLTVV.

This clone was observed once. This chain uses TRBV19 with TRBJ2-4, with D maybe TRBD1 (5 bases). This CDR3 has 15 amino acids. The V and J ends lost 5 bases and 1 base respectively, with 12 bases between them. Germline V gene lookup returns CDR1 LNHDA and CDR2 SQIVND (reference sequence). The CDR3 sequence: CASSDRHPAKNIQYF. CDR3 DNA: TGTGCCAGTAGTGACAGACATCCCGCCAAAAACATTCAGTACTTC.

V usage is TRBV27 and J usage is TRBJ2-7; possible D gene TRBD1, 6 bases. V was cut by 6 bases and J by 1 base, with 10 bases left in between. The CDR3 extends over 13 amino acids. Germline V lookup: CDR1 MNHEY, CDR2 SMNVEV (reference sequence). CDR3 DNA: TGTGCCAGCAGCTCGGACAGTTCCTACGAGCAGTACTTC. Its protein is CASSSDSSYEQYF.

The chain is built from TRBV9 and TRBJ1-1; 7 bases are shared with TRBD1. The CDR3 contains 15 residues. V was pared by 4 bases and J by 9 bases, with 15 bases of the junction left unmatched. Germline-derived CDR1 and CDR2 are SGDLS and YYNGEE. CDR3 protein: CASSPAGQGGRKAFF. The CDR3 DNA reads TGTGCCAGCAGCCCCGCCGGGCAGGGGGGAAGAAAAGCTTTCTTT.

V and J are TRBV7-9 and TRBJ1-5; no firm D call. Per the germline V gene, CDR1 is SEHNR and CDR2 is FQNEAQ (reference sequence). The CDR3 has 15 amino acids. The V gene lost 1 base and the J gene lost 2 bases, with 9 bases spanning the gap. The CDR3 reads CASSLDPGGNQPQHF. In DNA form, the CDR3 reads TGTGCCAGCAGCTTAGACCCGGGAGGCAATCAGCCCCAGCATTTT. The full variable domain, in which reference TRBV7-9 and TRBJ1-5 provide the parts outside the CDR3, is DTGVSQNPRHKITKRGQNVTFRCDPISEHNRLYWYRQTLGQGPEFLTYFQNEAQLEKSRLLSDRFSAERPKGSFSTLEIQRTEQGDSAMYLCASSLDPGGNQPQHFGDGTRLSIL.

This clone has just one count. J is TRBJ2-5 and V is TRBV19; D unresolved. CDR3 length: 13 amino acids. Trimming took 4 bases from V and 1 from J, leaving 7 bases between them. Germline CDR1 and CDR2: LNHDA and SQIVND (reference sequence). CDR3: CASSSGIQETQYF. Written as DNA, the CDR3 is TGTGCCAGTAGTAGCGGTATCCAAGAGACCCAGTACTTC.

V usage is TRBV4-1 and J usage is TRBJ2-2; a possible D gene is TRBD1 (6 bases). The CDR3 is 15 amino acids. V was shortened by 5 bases and J by 0 bases, with 10 bases between the two germline ends. CDR1 and CDR2 from the germline V gene are MGHRA and YSYEKL. The CDR3 loop reads CASSEGVANTGELFF. The CDR3 DNA follows: TGCGCCAGCAGCGAGGGGGTCGCGAACACCGGGGAGCTGTTTTTT.

The chain links TRBV18 to TRBJ1-1; no firm D call. Between the trimmed V and J ends, which lost 0 bases and 1 base, there was a span of 6 bases. The CDR3 sequence is 14 residues long. The germline gives CDR1 KGHSH, CDR2 LQKENI. CDR3 residues: CASSPPAGNTEAFF. In DNA, the CDR3 is TGTGCCAGCTCACCACCCGCGGGGAACACTGAAGCTTTCTTT.

V usage is TRBV7-2 and J usage is TRBJ2-3, with unresolved D. CDR1 and CDR2 from the germline V gene are SGHTA and FQGNSA. The length of the CDR3 is 12 residues. Trimming took off 2 bases at V and 3 bases at J, with 3 bases between the two ends. DNA for the CDR3: TGTGCCAGCAGCTTACCAACAGATACGCAGTATTTT. Amino acids: CASSLPTDTQYF.

V gene TRBV12-5 combines with J gene TRBJ2-2, with 9 bases matching TRBD1. J gave up 3 bases and V 3 bases, and 5 bases lay outside the gene matches. There are 16 residues in the CDR3. Germline assignment: CDR1 LGHNT and CDR2 FRNRAP. The CDR3 DNA is TGTGCTAGTGGTTTCGGGACAGGGATGTACACCGGGGAGCTGTTTTTT. It encodes CASGFGTGMYTGELFF.

Here the CDR3 reads CASLPQAPRNEKLFF. The CDR3 nucleotides read TGTGCCAGCCTTCCCCAGGCTCCTCGTAATGAAAAACTGTTTTTT. V and J are TRBV28 and TRBJ1-4; D gene unclear. The CDR3 is made up of 15 amino acids. Between the trimmed V and J ends, which lost 8 bases and 4 bases, there was a span of 17 bases. Germline CDR1 and CDR2: MDHEN and SYDVKM.

J is TRBJ1-2 and V is TRBV4-1, with 7 nucleotides matching TRBD1. With V trimmed by 3 bases and J by 0 bases, 16 bases remained unmatched. The CDR3 runs to 19 residues. Germline V gene lookup returns CDR1 MGHRA and CDR2 YSYEKL. CDR3 sequence: CASSQPWTGPKAANYGYTF. CDR3 DNA: TGCGCCAGCAGCCAGCCCTGGACAGGACCTAAAGCAGCTAACTATGGCTACACCTTC.

V gene TRBV5-6 combines with J gene TRBJ2-7; unclear D gene. Germline V lookup: CDR1 SGHDT, CDR2 YYEEEE. Between the trimmed V and J ends, which lost 0 bases and 0 bases, there was a span of 4 bases. CDR3 length: 13 residues. CDR3: CASSLVSSYEQYF. The CDR3 DNA reads as TGTGCCAGCAGCTTGGTTAGCTCCTACGAGCAGTACTTC.

The sample holds a few counts of this clone. This rearrangement joins TRBV9 to TRBJ2-7, with TRBD1 matching over 9 bases. CDR1 and CDR2 from the germline V gene are SGDLS and YYNGEE. This CDR3 is 14 amino acids long. The V and J ends lost 3 bases and 2 bases, in that order; junction bases with no gene match: 3. The CDR3 spells CASSETGGTYEQYF. The CDR3 DNA sequence: TGTGCCAGCAGCGAAACAGGGGGCACCTACGAGCAGTACTTC.

The chain carries TRBV18 and TRBJ2-5, with D perhaps TRBD2 (6 bases). Trimming removed 3 bases from V and 4 bases from J, with 15 bases in between. Germline V gives CDR1 KGHSH, CDR2 LQKENI. This CDR3 has 15 amino acids. This chain's CDR3 is CASSPQVAARETQYF. The DNA of the CDR3 is TGTGCCAGCTCACCCCAAGTAGCGGCCCGAGAGACCCAGTACTTC.

This sequence joins TRBV10-3 and TRBJ2-7; 8 positions match TRBD1. With V trimmed by 3 bases and J by 4 bases, 8 bases remained unmatched. The CDR3 covers 15 residues. Germline CDR1 reads ENHRY; CDR2 reads SYGVKD. In DNA, the CDR3 is TGTGCCATCAGTGAAATCAGGGGGCCCCGATACGAGCAGTACTTC. Amino acid sequence: CAISEIRGPRYEQYF.

The chain employs TRBV9 and TRBJ1-3; no definite D call. The germline V gene encodes CDR1 SGDLS and CDR2 YYNGEE. Between the trimmed V and J ends, which lost 4 bases and 2 bases, there was a span of 10 bases. The CDR3 spans 14 residues. The CDR3 DNA follows: TGTGCCAGCAGCCTTGCGGGCACTGGAAACACCATATATTTT. As protein: CASSLAGTGNTIYF.

This clone was recorded only once. The chain couples TRBV5-1 to TRBJ2-3, with D perhaps TRBD1 (6 bases). Germline CDR1 is SGHRS and CDR2 is YFSETQ. The CDR3 totals 14 residues. V gave up 0 bases and J gave up 2 bases, with 7 bases separating them. CDR3 sequence reads: CASSLGTATDTQYF. The CDR3 DNA follows: TGCGCCAGCAGCTTGGGGACAGCCACAGATACGCAGTATTTT. Looking up the rest from reference TRBV5-1 and TRBJ2-3 gives the full variable domain: KAGVTQTPRYLIKTRGQQVTLSCSPISGHRSVSWYQQTPGQGLQFLFEYFSETQRNKGNFPGRFSGRQFSNSRSEMNVSTLELGDSALYLCASSLGTATDTQYFGPGTRLTVL.

V is TRBV7-2 and J is TRBJ2-7; the D is unclear. The V end lost 2 bases, the J end lost 5 bases, and 4 bases lay between the germline ends. This CDR3 is built from 11 residues. The germline CDR1 and CDR2 sequences are SGHTA and FQGNSA. The CDR3 DNA follows: TGTGCCAGCAGCTTATCGGACGAGCAGTACTTC. Its protein is CASSLSDEQYF.

This clone turned up a few times. The rearrangement uses TRBV6-1 and TRBJ2-5; D uncertain. Deletions cut 0 bases from V and 1 base from J, with 9 bases between. There are 15 residues in the CDR3. Looked up from germline, CDR1 is MNHNS and CDR2 is SASEGT. The CDR3 DNA reads TGTGCCAGCAGTGAAGCGCTCGCGGCCCAAGAGACCCAGTACTTC. Protein product: CASSEALAAQETQYF.

The chain recombines TRBV4-3 with TRBJ1-2; TRBD1 agrees at 7 bases. V shed 0 bases and J 5 bases; nucleotides not matched to a gene: 6. The germline V gene encodes CDR1 LGHNA and CDR2 YSLEER. The CDR3 covers 15 residues. In DNA, the CDR3 is TGCGCCAGCAGCCAAGAAGGACAGGTTGGGTATGGCTACACCTTC. Amino acid sequence: CASSQEGQVGYGYTF.

This clone has just a few counts. The chain has TRBV7-9 and TRBJ1-4, with TRBD1 matching over 8 bases. The trim removed 6 bases at V and 8 bases at J, leaving 11 bases unmatched. The V gene's germline CDR1 is SEHNR and CDR2 FQNEAQ (reference sequence). CDR3 length: 15 amino acids. CDR3 DNA sequence: TGTGCCAGCAGTACGTTCGGACAGGGTGGCGAAAAACTGTTTTTT. Protein: CASSTFGQGGEKLFF.

The CDR3 loop reads CASRPLDTHNEQFF. CDR3 sequence (DNA): TGTGCCAGCAGACCCCTGGACACCCACAATGAGCAGTTCTTC. This chain connects TRBV27 to TRBJ2-1, with D tentatively TRBD1 (5 bases). The ends were cut back, 6 bases at V and 5 bases at J, with 14 bases in the middle. The V gene's germline CDR1 is MNHEY and CDR2 SMNVEV (reference sequence). The CDR3 totals 14 residues.